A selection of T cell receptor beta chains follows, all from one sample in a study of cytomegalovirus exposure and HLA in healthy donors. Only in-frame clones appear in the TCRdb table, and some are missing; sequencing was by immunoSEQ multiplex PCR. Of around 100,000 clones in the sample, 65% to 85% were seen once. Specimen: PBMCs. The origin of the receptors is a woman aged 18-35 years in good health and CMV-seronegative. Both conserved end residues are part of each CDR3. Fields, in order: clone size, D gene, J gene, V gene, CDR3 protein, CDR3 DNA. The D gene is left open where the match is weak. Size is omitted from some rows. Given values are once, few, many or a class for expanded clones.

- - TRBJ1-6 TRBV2 CASTGENSPLHF TGTGCCAGCACGGGGGAAAATTCACCCCTCCACTTT
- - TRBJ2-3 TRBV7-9 CASSLGTSGSTDTQYF TGTGCCAGCAGCTTAGGGACCAGCGGGAGCACAGATACGCAGTATTTT
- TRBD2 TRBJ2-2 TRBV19 CASTERGTGELFF TGTGCCAGTACCGAGCGGGGGACCGGGGAGCTGTTTTTT
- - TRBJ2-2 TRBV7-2 CASSPPEYTGELFF TGTGCCAGCAGCCCGCCCGAGTACACCGGGGAGCTGTTTTTT
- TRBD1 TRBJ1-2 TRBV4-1 CASSQTTGTGNPYGYTF TGCGCCAGCAGCCAAACTACCGGGACAGGGAACCCCTATGGCTACACCTTC
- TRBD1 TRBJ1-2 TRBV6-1 CASSVLQGAGGYTF TGTGCCAGCAGTGTACTACAGGGGGCGGGCGGCTACACCTTC
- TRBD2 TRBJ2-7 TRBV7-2 CASSSTVASGTVGGEQYF TGTGCCAGCAGCTCCACCGTTGCGAGCGGGACGGTTGGAGGCGAGCAGTACTTC
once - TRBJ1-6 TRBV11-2 CASSPGSGRAANSPLHF TGTGCCAGCAGCCCGGGATCCGGCCGGGCCGCAAATTCACCCCTCCACTTT
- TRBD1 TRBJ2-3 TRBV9 CASSHRQGISTDTQYF TGTGCCAGCAGCCACCGACAGGGCATCAGCACAGATACGCAGTATTTT
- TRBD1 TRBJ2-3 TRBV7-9 CASSLVGQGSDTQYF TGTGCCAGCAGCTTAGTAGGACAGGGTTCAGATACGCAGTATTTT